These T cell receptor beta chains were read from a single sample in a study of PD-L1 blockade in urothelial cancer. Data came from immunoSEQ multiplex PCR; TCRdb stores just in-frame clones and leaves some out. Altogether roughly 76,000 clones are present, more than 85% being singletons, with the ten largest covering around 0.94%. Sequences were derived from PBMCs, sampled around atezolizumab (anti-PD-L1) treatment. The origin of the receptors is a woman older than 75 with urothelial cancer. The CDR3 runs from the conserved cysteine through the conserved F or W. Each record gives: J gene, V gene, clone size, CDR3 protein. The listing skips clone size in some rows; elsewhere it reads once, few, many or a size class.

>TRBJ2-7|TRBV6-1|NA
CASSEAGQNEQYF
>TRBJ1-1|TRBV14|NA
CASSQDLTGTEAFF
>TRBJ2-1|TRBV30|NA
CAWSGLAGGGSYNEQFF
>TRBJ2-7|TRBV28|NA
CASSTTRHEQYF
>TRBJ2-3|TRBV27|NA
CASSSRQGASDTQYF
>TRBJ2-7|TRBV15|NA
CATSRDQAGYEQYF
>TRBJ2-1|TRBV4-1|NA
CASSHLGQGSNEQFF
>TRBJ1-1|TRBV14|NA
CASSHRGPNTEAFF
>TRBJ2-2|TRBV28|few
CASSLYRGITGELFF
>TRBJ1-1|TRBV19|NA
CASSSRTGSMNTEAFF
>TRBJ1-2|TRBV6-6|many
CASSDSGGQSYGYTF
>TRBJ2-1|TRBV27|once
CASGRGGGRFYNEQFF
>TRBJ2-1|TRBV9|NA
CASSLAGEQFF
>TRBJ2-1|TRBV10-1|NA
CASRVRDEQFF
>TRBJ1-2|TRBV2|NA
CASRKGDTPNYGYTF
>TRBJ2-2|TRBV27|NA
CASSPIGTGELFF
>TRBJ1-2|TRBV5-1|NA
CASSLLPGTRDGYTF
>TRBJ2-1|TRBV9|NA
CASSVGEGSYNEQFF
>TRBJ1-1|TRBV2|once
CASIPDRANTEAFF
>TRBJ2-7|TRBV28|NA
CASSSTQGAIYEQYF
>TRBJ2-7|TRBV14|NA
CASKANPGPAGEQYF
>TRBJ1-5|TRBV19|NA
CASSIGQGGVQPQHF
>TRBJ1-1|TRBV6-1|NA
CASSEAWGPNTEAFF
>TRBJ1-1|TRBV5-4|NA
CASSFEGVERSAFF
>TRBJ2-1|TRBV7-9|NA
CASSHTSGRTYNEQFF
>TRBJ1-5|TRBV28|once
CASSLEGRQPQHF
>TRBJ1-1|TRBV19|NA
CASSQQTNTEAFF
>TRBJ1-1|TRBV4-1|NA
CASSQTGFGTEAFF
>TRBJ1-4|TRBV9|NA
CASSVGDRGTTNEKLFF
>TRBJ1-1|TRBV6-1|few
CASSFEYRATEAFF
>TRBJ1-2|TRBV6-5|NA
CASTGTGAGGYTF
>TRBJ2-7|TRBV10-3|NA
CAISPGTGGYEQYF
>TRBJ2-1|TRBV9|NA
CASSVALTSAGYNEQFF
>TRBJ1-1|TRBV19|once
CASGTGSGNTEAFF
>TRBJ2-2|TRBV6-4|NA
CASSVAANTGELFF
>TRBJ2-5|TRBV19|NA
CASSRGDEETQYF
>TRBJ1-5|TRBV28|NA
CASSIFGDQPQHF
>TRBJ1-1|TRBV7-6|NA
CASSSGTAKTEAFF
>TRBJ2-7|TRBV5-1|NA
CASSLGQGAYYEQYF
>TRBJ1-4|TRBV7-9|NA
CASSLDLGAGEKLFF
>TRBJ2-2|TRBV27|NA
CASSKQGGNTGELFF
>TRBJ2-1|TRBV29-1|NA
CSARDPITYNEQFF
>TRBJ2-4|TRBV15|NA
CATSRDGDRGTLAKNIQYF
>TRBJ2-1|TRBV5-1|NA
CASSSGGQAGEQFF
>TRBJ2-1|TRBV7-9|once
CASSYLAGVKFF
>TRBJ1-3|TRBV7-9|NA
CASSAPGGSGNTIYF
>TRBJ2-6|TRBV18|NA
CASSLRSSGANVLTF